The T cell receptor (beta chain) under discussion was sequenced for a study of long-term antiretroviral therapy in people with HIV. The overall study: The 2015 immediate-ART recommendation came about a decade after the earliest samples. Findings of the study overall: Clones expanded before ART dominated the repertoire at all time points. Increased diversity was seen after ART, yet it remained lower than in transplant donor controls.

Version v3.0 of the immunoSEQ assay ran at survey level. Assay used: immunoSEQ multiplex PCR; TCRdb lists only in-frame clones, some missing. The data show over 15,000 clones, approximately 89% seen once. As concerns this clone: Its target is not known.

Every HIV-positive participant received treatment in the United States. The origin of this receptor is a man in his forties with HIV. Sequences were derived from unsorted PBMCs, sampled 0.5 years after starting antiretroviral therapy.

CDR3 in amino acids: CASSLEGEGLFVYEQYF. For the CDR3, the DNA is TGTGCCAGCAGCTTAGAGGGGGAGGGACTCTTCGTCTACGAGCAGTACTTC. The chain carries TRBV11-2 and TRBJ2-7, with 7 bases matching TRBD2. The ends lost 0 bases at V and 3 bases at J; junction bases unmatched: 11. The CDR3 runs to 17 residues. CDR1 is SGHAT and CDR2 is FQNNGV in the germline V gene.